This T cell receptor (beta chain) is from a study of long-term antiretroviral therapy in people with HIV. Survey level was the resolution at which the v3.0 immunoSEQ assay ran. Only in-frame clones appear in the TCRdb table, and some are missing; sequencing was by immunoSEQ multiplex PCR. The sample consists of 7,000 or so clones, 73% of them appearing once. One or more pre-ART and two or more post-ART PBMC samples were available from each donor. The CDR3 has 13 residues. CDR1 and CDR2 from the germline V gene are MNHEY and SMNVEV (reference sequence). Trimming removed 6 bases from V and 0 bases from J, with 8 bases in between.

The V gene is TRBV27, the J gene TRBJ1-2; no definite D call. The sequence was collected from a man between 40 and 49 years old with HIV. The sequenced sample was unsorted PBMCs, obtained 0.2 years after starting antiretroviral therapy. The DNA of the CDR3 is TGTGCCAGCAGCCCGGACGCTAACTATGGCTACACCTTC. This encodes CASSPDANYGYTF.